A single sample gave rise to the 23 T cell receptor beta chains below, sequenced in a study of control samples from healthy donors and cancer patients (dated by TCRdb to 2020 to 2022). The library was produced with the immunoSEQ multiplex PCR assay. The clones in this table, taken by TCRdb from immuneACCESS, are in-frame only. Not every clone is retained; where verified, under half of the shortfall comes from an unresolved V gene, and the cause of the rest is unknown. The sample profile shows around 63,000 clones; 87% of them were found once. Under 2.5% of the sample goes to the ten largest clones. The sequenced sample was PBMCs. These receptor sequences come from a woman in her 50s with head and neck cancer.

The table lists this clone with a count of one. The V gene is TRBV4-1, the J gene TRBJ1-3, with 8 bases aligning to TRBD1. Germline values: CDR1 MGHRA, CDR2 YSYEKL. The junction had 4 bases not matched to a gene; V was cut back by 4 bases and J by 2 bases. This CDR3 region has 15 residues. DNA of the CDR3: TGCGCCAGCAGCCTAGACAGGGGTACTGGAAACACCATATATTTT. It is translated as CASSLDRGTGNTIYF.

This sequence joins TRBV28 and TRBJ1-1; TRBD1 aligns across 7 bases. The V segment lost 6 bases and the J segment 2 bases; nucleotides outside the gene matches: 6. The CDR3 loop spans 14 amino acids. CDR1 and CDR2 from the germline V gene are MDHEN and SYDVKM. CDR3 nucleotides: TGTGCCAGCAGCTGGGACAGATTTAACACTGAAGCTTTCTTT. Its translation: CASSWDRFNTEAFF.

CDR3 sequence (DNA): TGTGCCAGCTCACCCGGTTCGACAGGGGGACTCTATGGCTACACCTTC. Protein: CASSPGSTGGLYGYTF. The genes are TRBV18 and TRBJ1-2, with 9 nucleotides matching TRBD1. The CDR3 sequence is 16 residues long. CDR1 and CDR2 from the germline V gene are KGHSH and LQKENI. The ends lost 3 bases at V and 4 bases at J; junction bases unmatched: 9.

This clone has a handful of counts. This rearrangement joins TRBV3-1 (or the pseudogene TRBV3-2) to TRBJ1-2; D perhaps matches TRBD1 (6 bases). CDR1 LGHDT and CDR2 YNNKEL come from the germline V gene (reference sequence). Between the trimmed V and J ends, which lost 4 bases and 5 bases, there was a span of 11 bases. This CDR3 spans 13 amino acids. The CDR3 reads CASSRDTSYGYTF. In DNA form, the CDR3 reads TGTGCCAGCAGCCGGGACACCTCATATGGCTACACCTTC.

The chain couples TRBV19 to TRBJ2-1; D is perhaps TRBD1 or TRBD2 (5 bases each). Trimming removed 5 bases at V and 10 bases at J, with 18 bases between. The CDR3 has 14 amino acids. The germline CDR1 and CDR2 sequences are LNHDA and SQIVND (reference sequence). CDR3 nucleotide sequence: TGTGCCAGTAGTTCGGGGACCAAGACGTTAGAGCAGTTCTTC. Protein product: CASSSGTKTLEQFF.

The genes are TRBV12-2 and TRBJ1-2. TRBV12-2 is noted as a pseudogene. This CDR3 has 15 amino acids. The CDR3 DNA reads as TGTGCAAGTCGCTTGGATCCCCCAAAAGGCGGTGGCTACACCTTC. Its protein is CASRLDPPKGGGYTF.

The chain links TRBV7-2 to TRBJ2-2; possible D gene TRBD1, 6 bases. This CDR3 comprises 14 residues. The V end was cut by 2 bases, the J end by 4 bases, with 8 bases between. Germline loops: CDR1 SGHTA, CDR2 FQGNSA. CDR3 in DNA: TGTGCCAGCAGCTTAATAGGGGGCACCGGGGAGCTGTTTTTT. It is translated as CASSLIGGTGELFF.

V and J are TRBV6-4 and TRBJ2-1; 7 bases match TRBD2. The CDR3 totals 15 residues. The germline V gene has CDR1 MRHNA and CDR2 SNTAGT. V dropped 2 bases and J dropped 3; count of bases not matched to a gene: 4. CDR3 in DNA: TGTGCCAGCAGTGACGGGGCGGGGGACTACAATGAGCAGTTCTTC. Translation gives CASSDGAGDYNEQFF.

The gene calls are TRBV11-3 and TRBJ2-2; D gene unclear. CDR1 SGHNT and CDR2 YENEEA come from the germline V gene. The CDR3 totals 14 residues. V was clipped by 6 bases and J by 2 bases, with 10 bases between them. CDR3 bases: TGTGCCAGCAGTCAACCCCCCAACACCGGGGAGCTGTTTTTT. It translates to CASSQPPNTGELFF.

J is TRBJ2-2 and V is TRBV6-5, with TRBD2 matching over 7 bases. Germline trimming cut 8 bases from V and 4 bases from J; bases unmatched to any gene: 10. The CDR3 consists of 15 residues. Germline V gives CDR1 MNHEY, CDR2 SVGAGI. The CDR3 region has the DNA TGTGCCAGCGTTAGAGGGAGGGCGGGCACCGGGGAGCTGTTTTTT. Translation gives CASVRGRAGTGELFF.

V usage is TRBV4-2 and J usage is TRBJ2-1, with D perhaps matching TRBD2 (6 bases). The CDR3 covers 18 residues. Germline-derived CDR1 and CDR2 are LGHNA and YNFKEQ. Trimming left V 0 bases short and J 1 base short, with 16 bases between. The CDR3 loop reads CASSQEVGGHQSYNEQFF. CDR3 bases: TGTGCCAGCAGCCAAGAGGTTGGAGGGCATCAATCCTACAATGAGCAGTTCTTC.

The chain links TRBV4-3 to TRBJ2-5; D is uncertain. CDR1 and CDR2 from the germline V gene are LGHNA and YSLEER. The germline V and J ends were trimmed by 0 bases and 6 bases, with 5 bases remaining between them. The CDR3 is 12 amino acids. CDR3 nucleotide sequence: TGCGCCAGCAGCCAAGATCGGAAGACCCAGTACTTC. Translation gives CASSQDRKTQYF.

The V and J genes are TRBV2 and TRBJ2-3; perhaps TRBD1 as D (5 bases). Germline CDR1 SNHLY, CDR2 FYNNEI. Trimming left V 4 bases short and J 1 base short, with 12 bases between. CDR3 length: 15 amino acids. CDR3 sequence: CASSGWTTGTDTQYF. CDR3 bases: TGTGCCAGCAGTGGTTGGACAACAGGCACAGATACGCAGTATTTT.

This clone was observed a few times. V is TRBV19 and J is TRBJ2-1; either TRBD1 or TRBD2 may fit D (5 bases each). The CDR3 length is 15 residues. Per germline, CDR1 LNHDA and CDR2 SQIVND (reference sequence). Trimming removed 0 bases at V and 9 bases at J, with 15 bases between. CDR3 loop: CASSIEGTAGSEQFF. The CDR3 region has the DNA TGTGCCAGTAGTATAGAGGGGACCGCAGGGAGTGAGCAGTTCTTC.

This CDR3 is CASSRIFKTGTVNTEAFF. Written as DNA, the CDR3 is TGTGCCAGCAGCCGTATTTTTAAAACCGGGACAGTTAACACTGAAGCTTTCTTT. The J gene is TRBJ1-1, the V gene TRBV3-1 (or the pseudogene TRBV3-2), with 7 bases lining up with TRBD1. Germline V gene data show CDR1 as LGHDT and CDR2 as YNNKEL (reference sequence). The junction had 16 bases not matched to a gene; V was cut back by 4 bases and J by 2 bases. The CDR3 runs to 18 residues.

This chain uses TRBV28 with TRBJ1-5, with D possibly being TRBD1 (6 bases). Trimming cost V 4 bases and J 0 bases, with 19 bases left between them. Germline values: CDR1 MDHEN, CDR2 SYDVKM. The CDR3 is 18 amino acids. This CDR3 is CASSSGGLIAYSNQPQHF. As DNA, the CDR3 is TGTGCCAGCAGTTCGGGGGGCCTGATTGCTTATAGCAATCAGCCCCAGCATTTT.

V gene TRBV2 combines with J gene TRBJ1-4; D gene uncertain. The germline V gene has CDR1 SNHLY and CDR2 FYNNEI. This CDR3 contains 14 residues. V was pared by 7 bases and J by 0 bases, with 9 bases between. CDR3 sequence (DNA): TGTGCCAGCAATCATCGGGCAACTAATGAAAAACTGTTTTTT. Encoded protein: CASNHRATNEKLFF.

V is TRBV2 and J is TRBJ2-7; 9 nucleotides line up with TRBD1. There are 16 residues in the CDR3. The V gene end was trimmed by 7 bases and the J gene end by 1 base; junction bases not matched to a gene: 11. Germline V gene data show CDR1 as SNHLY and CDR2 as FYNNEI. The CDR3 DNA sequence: TGTGCCAGCAAAAAGGGCGGGACAGGGTTATCCTACGAGCAGTACTTC. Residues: CASKKGGTGLSYEQYF.

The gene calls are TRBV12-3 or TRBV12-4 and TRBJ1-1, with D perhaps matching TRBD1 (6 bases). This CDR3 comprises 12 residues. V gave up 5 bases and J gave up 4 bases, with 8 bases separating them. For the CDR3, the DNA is TGTGCCAGCAGTCCAGGGGTCACTGAAGCTTTCTTT. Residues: CASSPGVTEAFF.

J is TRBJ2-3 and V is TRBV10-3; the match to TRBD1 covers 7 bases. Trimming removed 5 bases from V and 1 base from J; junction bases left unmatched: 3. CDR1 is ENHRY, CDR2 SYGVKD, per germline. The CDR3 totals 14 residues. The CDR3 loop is CAISSGTGTDTQYF. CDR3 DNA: TGTGCCATCAGTTCAGGGACAGGCACAGATACGCAGTATTTT.

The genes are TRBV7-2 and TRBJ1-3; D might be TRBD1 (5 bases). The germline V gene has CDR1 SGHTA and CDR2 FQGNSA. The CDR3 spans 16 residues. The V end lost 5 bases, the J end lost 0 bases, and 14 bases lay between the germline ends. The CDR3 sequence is CASSRREALSGNTIYF. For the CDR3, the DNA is TGTGCCAGCAGCCGCAGGGAGGCCCTCTCTGGAAACACCATATATTTT.

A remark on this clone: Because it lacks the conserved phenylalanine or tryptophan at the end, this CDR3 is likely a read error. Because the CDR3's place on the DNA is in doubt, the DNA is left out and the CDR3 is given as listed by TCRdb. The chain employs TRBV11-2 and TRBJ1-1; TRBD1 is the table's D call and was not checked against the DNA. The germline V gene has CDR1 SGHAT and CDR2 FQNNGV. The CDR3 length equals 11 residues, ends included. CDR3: CASSLETEGVL.

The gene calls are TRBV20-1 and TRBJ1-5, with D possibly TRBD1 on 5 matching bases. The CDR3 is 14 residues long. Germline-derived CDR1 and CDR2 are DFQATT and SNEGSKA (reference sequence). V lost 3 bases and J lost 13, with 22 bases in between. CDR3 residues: CSASGQLVGGGQHF. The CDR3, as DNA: TGCAGTGCTAGTGGCCAGTTGGTTGGTGGGGGTCAGCATTTT.